This entry describes one T cell receptor beta chain. The data are from a study of OX40 agonist ivuxolimab in advanced cancers. Some clones are missing from TCRdb's copy, which holds only in-frame ones; the method was immunoSEQ multiplex PCR. Found here are approximately 35,000 clones, less than 85% of them singletons; the top ten hold about 24%. Germline-derived CDR1 and CDR2 are KGHSH and LQKENI. V was clipped by 2 bases and J by 3 bases; unmatched bases: 2. The CDR3 runs 15 residues. Sample: CD4+ or CD8+ T cells sorted from blood, taken in a trial of the OX40 agonist ivuxolimab. The sequence was obtained from an adult with an advanced solid tumor such as melanoma, head and neck, liver or kidney cancer. The chain uses TRBV18 and TRBJ1-5; 9 nucleotides align to TRBD1. The CDR3 protein is CASSPDRGNNQPQHF. DNA for the CDR3: TGTGCCAGCTCACCAGACAGGGGGAACAATCAGCCCCAGCATTTT.